The 31 T cell receptor beta chains presented below share a single source sample, sequenced in a study of shared clonotypes between healthy human individuals. TCRdb keeps only in-frame clones here, not all; method: immunoSEQ multiplex PCR. The sample holds some 2.3 million clones, more than 80% seen once. Sequenced sample: naive CD4+ T cells from PBMCs. Subset denoted: CD45RA+ positively selected. These receptors were taken from a man aged 18 to 29 in good health. Some clones in this sample may be carry-over from other donors' samples.

The genes are TRBV7-8 and TRBJ2-7, with 9 positions matching TRBD1. The CDR3 consists of 15 residues. With V trimmed by 5 bases and J by 5 bases, 10 bases remained unmatched. The germline V gene has CDR1 SGHVS and CDR2 FQNEAQ. CDR3 amino acids: CASSPGQGRRDEQYF. The CDR3 DNA follows: TGTGCCAGCAGCCCGGGACAGGGCCGGAGGGACGAGCAGTACTTC.

V gene TRBV5-1 combines with J gene TRBJ2-2; 8 positions match TRBD2. In germline, CDR1 is SGHRS, CDR2 YFSETQ. The CDR3 consists of 15 residues. The V gene end was trimmed by 2 bases and the J gene end by 6 bases; junction bases not matched to a gene: 6. In DNA form, the CDR3 reads TGCGCCAGCAGCTTCAGCGGGAGTGGAGCCGGGGAGCTGTTTTTT. Encoded protein: CASSFSGSGAGELFF. Combining the CDR3 with reference TRBV5-1 and TRBJ2-2 gives the whole variable domain KAGVTQTPRYLIKTRGQQVTLSCSPISGHRSVSWYQQTPGQGLQFLFEYFSETQRNKGNFPGRFSGRQFSNSRSEMNVSTLELGDSALYLCASSFSGSGAGELFFGEGSRLTVL.

The chain uses TRBV7-6 and TRBJ2-2, with a possible D match to TRBD2 (6 bases). CDR3 length equals 15 residues. Germline lookup yields CDR1 SGHVS and CDR2 FNYEAQ. The V end lost 5 bases, the J end lost 7 bases, and 17 bases lay between the germline ends. CDR3 region: CASSQNLGGSGELFF. The CDR3 region has the DNA TGTGCCAGCAGCCAAAATTTGGGAGGAAGCGGGGAGCTGTTTTTT. Looking up the rest from reference TRBV7-6 and TRBJ2-2 gives the full variable domain: GAGVSQSPRYKVTKRGQDVALRCDPISGHVSLYWYRQALGQGPEFLTYFNYEAQQDKSGLPNDRFSAERPEGSISTLTIQRTEQRDSAMYRCASSQNLGGSGELFFGEGSRLTVL.

V is TRBV5-6 and J is TRBJ1-5; D is perhaps TRBD1 (5 bases). V shed 0 bases and J shed 0 bases, with 10 bases lying between them. CDR1 is SGHDT and CDR2 is YYEEEE in the germline V gene. The length of the CDR3 is 16 residues. The CDR3, as DNA: TGTGCCAGCAGCTTGGTTCCCGGGGCTAGCAATCAGCCCCAGCATTTT. Its translation is CASSLVPGASNQPQHF. The variable domain in full, with the rest retrieved from reference TRBV5-6 and TRBJ1-5, is DAGVTQSPTHLIKTRGQQVTLRCSPKSGHDTVSWYQQALGQGPQFIFQYYEEEERQRGNFPDRFSGHQFPNYSSELNVNALLLGDSALYLCASSLVPGASNQPQHFGDGTRLSIL.

The genes are TRBV5-8 and TRBJ1-2, with no clear D. Germline CDR1 reads SGHTS; CDR2 reads YDEGEE. This CDR3 spans 15 amino acids. V was cut by 1 base and J by 1 base, with 11 bases left in between. The CDR3, as DNA: TGTGCCAGCAGCTTGTTGGCGCCGATTAACTATGGCTACACCTTC. Its protein product is CASSLLAPINYGYTF. Complete variable domain (other parts from reference TRBV5-8 and TRBJ1-2): EAGVTQSPTHLIKTRGQQATLRCSPISGHTSVYWYQQALGLGLQFLLWYDEGEERNRGNFPPRFSGRQFPNYSSELNVNALELEDSALYLCASSLLAPINYGYTFGSGTRLTVV.

The V gene is TRBV28, the J gene TRBJ2-4, with TRBD2 matching 10 bases. Trimming removed 3 bases from V and 0 bases from J; junction bases left unmatched: 11. Germline V gene sequence: CDR1 MDHEN, CDR2 SYDVKM. The CDR3 totals 19 residues. CDR3 in amino acids: CASSFVSGREYLAKNIQYF. DNA of the CDR3: TGTGCCAGCAGTTTTGTGAGCGGGAGGGAATATCTAGCCAAAAACATTCAGTACTTC.

J is TRBJ1-4 and V is TRBV7-2; maybe TRBD1 (5 bases). Trimming cost V 5 bases and J 6 bases, with 13 bases left between them. This CDR3 is built from 14 residues. The germline V gene has CDR1 SGHTA and CDR2 FQGNSA. The CDR3 region is CASSRWGGDEKLFF. The CDR3 DNA reads as TGTGCCAGCAGCCGTTGGGGGGGAGATGAAAAACTGTTTTTT.

The chain uses TRBV10-3 and TRBJ2-1; TRBD2 might be the D (6 bases). The CDR3 is 19 residues long. Trimming took 4 bases from V and 0 from J, leaving 22 bases between them. In germline, CDR1 is ENHRY, CDR2 SYGVKD. The chain's CDR3 is CAISGPRDSGTSSYNEQFF. The DNA for the CDR3 is TGTGCCATCAGTGGTCCTCGGGATAGCGGAACCTCCTCCTACAATGAGCAGTTCTTC.

The chain uses TRBV19 and TRBJ2-2; 12 bases fit TRBD2. The trim removed 4 bases at V and 1 base at J, leaving 7 bases unmatched. Germline assignment: CDR1 LNHDA and CDR2 SQIVND (reference sequence). The CDR3 runs to 18 residues. For the CDR3, the DNA is TGTGCCAGTAGTAACTTGACTAGCGGGAGTCGGAACACCGGGGAGCTGTTTTTT. Its translation is CASSNLTSGSRNTGELFF.

A remark on this clone: Within the sample, other DNA sequences also encode this same CDR3. J is TRBJ2-7 and V is TRBV7-8; 11 bases are a match to TRBD2. The CDR3 consists of 15 residues. The trim removed 2 bases at V and 2 bases at J, leaving 2 bases unmatched. Looked up from germline, CDR1 is SGHVS and CDR2 is FQNEAQ. The chain's CDR3 is CASSLLAGGTYEQYF. The CDR3 DNA reads TGTGCCAGCAGCTTACTAGCGGGAGGCACCTACGAGCAGTACTTC.

V gene TRBV7-2 combines with J gene TRBJ1-5; the D is unclear. The CDR3 totals 13 residues. CDR1 and CDR2 (germline): SGHTA, FQGNSA. V lost 5 bases and J 9 bases, leaving 14 bases between the germline ends. Here the CDR3 reads CASSPVPQAPQHF. The CDR3 coding sequence is TGTGCCAGCAGCCCCGTTCCCCAAGCGCCCCAGCATTTT.

The chain recombines TRBV10-2 with TRBJ2-7; 11 bases are a match to TRBD2. CDR1 is WSHSY, CDR2 SAAADI, per germline. CDR3 length: 15 residues. The V and J ends lost 5 bases and 3 bases, in that order; junction bases with no gene match: 6. CDR3: CASSTRLAGSYEQYF. In DNA, the CDR3 is TGCGCCAGCAGTACCCGACTAGCGGGGAGCTACGAGCAGTACTTC.

Regarding this clone: Mismatch with germline at one junction end may stem from a read error. The V call is TRBV7-3, the J call TRBJ2-4; D not resolved. The germline gives CDR1 SGHTA, CDR2 FQGTGA. This CDR3 spans 15 amino acids. CDR3 region: CAGSLTRLAKNIQYF. DNA of the CDR3: TGTGCCGGCAGCTTGACGCGGCTAGCCAAAAACATTCAGTACTTC.

Points on this clone: The junction departs from germline at one end; a sequencing error may be responsible. The V call is TRBV14, the J call TRBJ2-1, with TRBD1 matching over 9 bases. The V gene's germline CDR1 is SGHDN and CDR2 FVKESK. The CDR3 covers 15 residues. The CDR3, as DNA: TGTGCCAGCACCCAATCGGGTGGGACAGGGACAGAGCAGTTCTTC. It encodes CASTQSGGTGTEQFF.

A remark on this clone: One junction end disagrees with the germline gene, perhaps due to a read error. The V gene is TRBV5-1, the J gene TRBJ2-3; 8 positions match TRBD2. CDR1 and CDR2 from the germline V gene are SGHRS and YFSETQ. The CDR3 length is 15 residues. The DNA for the CDR3 is TGCGCCAGCAGCTCCGATAGCGGGGCGGGAGATCCGCAGTATTTT. It translates to CASSSDSGAGDPQYF. Full variable domain (remainder filled in from reference TRBV5-1 and TRBJ2-3): KAGVTQTPRYLIKTRGQQVTLSCSPISGHRSVSWYQQTPGQGLQFLFEYFSETQRNKGNFPGRFSGRQFSNSRSEMNVSTLELGDSALYLCASSSDSGAGDPQYFGPGTRLTVL.

With regard to this clone: This sample includes further DNA sequences coding for the same CDR3. The chain couples TRBV9 to TRBJ2-1; TRBD2 matches 11 bases. CDR1 and CDR2 from the germline V gene are SGDLS and YYNGEE. CDR3 size: 16 residues. The ends lost 2 bases at V and 1 base at J; junction bases unmatched: 2. The CDR3 here is CASSVSSGRSYNEQFF. CDR3 coding DNA: TGTGCCAGCAGCGTGTCTAGCGGGAGGTCCTACAATGAGCAGTTCTTC.

The V and J genes are TRBV9 and TRBJ1-1; no clear D. V was pared by 3 bases and J by 1 base, with 13 bases between. This CDR3 has 15 amino acids. Germline lookup yields CDR1 SGDLS and CDR2 YYNGEE. The CDR3 reads CASSAFSEPNTEAFF. DNA of the CDR3: TGTGCCAGCAGCGCCTTCTCGGAACCGAACACTGAAGCTTTCTTT.

The chain uses TRBV4-3 and TRBJ2-7; D remains unclear. Trimming removed 0 bases from V and 0 bases from J, with 15 bases in between. CDR1 and CDR2 from the germline V gene are LGHNA and YSLEER. This CDR3 comprises 17 residues. The CDR3: CASSQDVARPSSYEQYF. The CDR3 nucleotides read TGCGCCAGCAGCCAAGATGTGGCTAGACCCAGCTCCTACGAGCAGTACTTC.

The V and J genes are TRBV28 and TRBJ2-7; D remains ambiguous. The V and J ends lost 1 base and 6 bases respectively, with 13 bases between them. This CDR3 region has 14 residues. Germline V gene lookup returns CDR1 MDHEN and CDR2 SYDVKM. Here the CDR3 DNA reads TGTGCCAGCAGTTTATCTCTAGGCTCTGCCGAGCAGTACTTC. Translated, it gives CASSLSLGSAEQYF.

This clone was observed a handful of times. The rearrangement joins TRBV5-1 to TRBJ1-2; no firm D call. Trimming stripped 8 bases from V and 1 base from J, with 6 bases between. CDR1 is SGHRS and CDR2 is YFSETQ in the germline V gene. The CDR3 runs to 11 residues. The CDR3 DNA reads as TGCGCCAGTGCGGATAACTATGGCTACACCTTC. Protein: CASADNYGYTF.

The chain uses TRBV5-4 and TRBJ2-1; the match to TRBD2 covers 8 bases. The germline gives CDR1 SGHNT, CDR2 YYREEE (reference sequence). With V trimmed by 3 bases and J by 3 bases, 8 bases remained unmatched. CDR3 length: 16 residues. This CDR3 is CASSSQTSGIYNEQFF. The CDR3 DNA is TGTGCCAGCAGCTCTCAAACTAGCGGCATCTACAATGAGCAGTTCTTC.

This sequence joins TRBV5-8 and TRBJ1-5; 8 bases are shared with TRBD1. V trimming: 4 bases; J trimming: 0 bases; junction bases outside the gene matches: 6. This CDR3 is 16 amino acids long. From germline, CDR1 is SGHTS and CDR2 YDEGEE. CDR3 in amino acids: CASSKGQALSNQPQHF. CDR3 DNA: TGTGCCAGCAGCAAGGGACAGGCGCTTAGCAATCAGCCCCAGCATTTT.

This chain links TRBV28 with TRBJ2-5, with TRBD1 matching over 7 bases. Trimming removed 3 bases from V and 6 bases from J; junction bases left unmatched: 13. Looked up from germline, CDR1 is MDHEN and CDR2 is SYDVKM. The CDR3 has 16 residues. CDR3: CASSLTGSGQRKTQYF. As DNA, the CDR3 is TGTGCCAGCAGTTTGACAGGGTCCGGGCAAAGGAAGACCCAGTACTTC.

This chain links TRBV2 with TRBJ1-1, with D possibly TRBD1 on 6 matching bases. CDR1 is SNHLY, CDR2 FYNNEI, per germline. CDR3 length: 14 residues. V dropped 3 bases and J dropped 2 bases, with 10 bases sitting between them. CDR3 nucleotide sequence: TGTGCCAGCAGTGACCAGGGGACCAACACTGAAGCTTTCTTT. Its translation is CASSDQGTNTEAFF. Full variable domain (missing parts from reference TRBV2 and TRBJ1-1): EPEVTQTPSHQVTQMGQEVILRCVPISNHLYFYWYRQILGQKVEFLVSFYNNEISEKSEIFDDQFSVERPDGSNFTLKIRSTKLEDSAMYFCASSDQGTNTEAFFGQGTRLTVV.

The genes are TRBV2 and TRBJ1-1; 8 bases are shared with TRBD1. The V and J ends lost 7 bases and 4 bases, in that order; junction bases with no gene match: 5. The germline V gene has CDR1 SNHLY and CDR2 FYNNEI. This CDR3 contains 13 residues. CDR3 region: CASTRTGITEAFF. The CDR3, as DNA: TGTGCCAGCACCAGGACAGGGATCACTGAAGCTTTCTTT.

The J gene is TRBJ2-3, the V gene TRBV29-1; D ambiguous. Germline assignment: CDR1 SQVTM and CDR2 ANQGSEA. V shed 4 bases and J shed 7 bases, with 9 bases lying between them. The CDR3 runs to 11 residues. CDR3 protein: CSVAPEYTQYF. The CDR3 DNA follows: TGCAGCGTTGCCCCCGAGTATACGCAGTATTTT.

The rearrangement uses TRBV7-9 and TRBJ2-7, with 15 bases aligning to TRBD2. With V trimmed by 3 bases and J by 0 bases, 3 bases remained unmatched. There are 17 residues in the CDR3. CDR1 is SEHNR and CDR2 is FQNEAQ in the germline V gene (reference sequence). The CDR3 nucleotides are TGTGCCAGCAGCTTGGGACTAGCGGGGGGTGACTCCTACGAGCAGTACTTC. It is translated as CASSLGLAGGDSYEQYF. Combining the CDR3 with reference TRBV7-9 and TRBJ2-7 gives the whole variable domain DTGVSQNPRHKITKRGQNVTFRCDPISEHNRLYWYRQTLGQGPEFLTYFQNEAQLEKSRLLSDRFSAERPKGSFSTLEIQRTEQGDSAMYLCASSLGLAGGDSYEQYFGPGTRLTVT.

The chain carries TRBV5-1 and TRBJ2-5; D uncertain. Germline V gives CDR1 SGHRS, CDR2 YFSETQ. CDR3 length: 13 residues. Trimming removed 4 bases from V and 2 bases from J, with 9 bases in between. CDR3 sequence: CASSPNYQETQYF. The CDR3 DNA sequence: TGCGCCAGCAGCCCAAATTATCAAGAGACCCAGTACTTC.

V gene TRBV6-4 combines with J gene TRBJ1-2, with TRBD1 identical over 7 bases. V shed 2 bases, J shed 4 bases, and the junction held 4 bases outside the gene matches. The CDR3 is 14 residues long. Germline V gene sequence: CDR1 MRHNA, CDR2 SNTAGT. CDR3 loop: CASSDGAGGYGYTF. In DNA form, the CDR3 reads TGTGCCAGCAGTGACGGGGCAGGGGGCTATGGCTACACCTTC.

This chain connects TRBV10-3 to TRBJ1-2; D ambiguous. The V end was cut by 1 base, the J end by 3 bases, with 9 bases between. This CDR3 is 14 amino acids long. Germline V gene data show CDR1 as ENHRY and CDR2 as SYGVKD. CDR3 protein: CAISEFGSYYGYTF. The CDR3, as DNA: TGTGCCATCAGTGAGTTCGGATCTTACTATGGCTACACCTTC.

This CDR3 reads CASREGQLSNQPQHF. As DNA, the CDR3 is TGTGCCAGCAGAGAGGGACAACTTAGCAATCAGCCCCAGCATTTT. V gene TRBV27 combines with J gene TRBJ1-5, with D perhaps matching TRBD1 (6 bases). Germline-derived CDR1 and CDR2 are MNHEY and SMNVEV (reference sequence). V was pared by 6 bases and J by 0 bases, with 12 bases between. CDR3 length: 15 residues.